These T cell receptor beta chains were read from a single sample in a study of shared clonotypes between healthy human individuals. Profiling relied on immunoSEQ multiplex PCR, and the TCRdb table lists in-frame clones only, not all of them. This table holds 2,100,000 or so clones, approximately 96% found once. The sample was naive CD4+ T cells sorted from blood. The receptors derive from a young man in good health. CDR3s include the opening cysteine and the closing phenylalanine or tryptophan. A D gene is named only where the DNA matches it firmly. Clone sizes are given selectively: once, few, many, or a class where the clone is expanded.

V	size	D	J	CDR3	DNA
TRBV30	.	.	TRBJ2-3	CASSRGRTDTQYF	TGTGCCTCGAGCAGGGGACGGACAGATACGCAGTATTTT
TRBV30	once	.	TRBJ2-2	CAWSGGSNTGELFF	TGTGCCTGGAGTGGGGGCAGTAACACCGGGGAGCTGTTTTTT
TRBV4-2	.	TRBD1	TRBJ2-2	CASSQDWQGDTGELFF	TGTGCCAGCAGCCAAGATTGGCAGGGGGACACCGGGGAGCTGTTTTTT
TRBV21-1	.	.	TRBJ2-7	CATRGGSSYEQYF	TGTGCCACCCGTGGCGGGAGCTCCTACGAGCAGTACTTC
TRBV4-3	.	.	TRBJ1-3	CASSQDLGQQGNTIYF	TGCGCCAGCAGCCAAGACCTAGGACAACAAGGAAACACCATATATTTT
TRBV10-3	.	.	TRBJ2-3	CAISESALPYPGYF	TGTGCCATCAGTGAGTCGGCCCTACCCTACCCCGGGTATTTT
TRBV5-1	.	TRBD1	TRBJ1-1	CASSGRDRGTEAFF	TGCGCCAGCAGCGGCCGGGACAGGGGGACTGAAGCTTTCTTT
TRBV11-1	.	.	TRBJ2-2	CASSLDGIAYTGELFF	TGTGCCAGCAGCTTAGACGGTATAGCCTACACCGGGGAGCTGTTTTTT
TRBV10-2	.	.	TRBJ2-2	CASSEGGQENTGELFF	TGCGCCAGCAGTGAGGGGGGGCAGGAGAACACCGGGGAGCTGTTTTTT
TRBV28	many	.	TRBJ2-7	CASSSIWDDSYEQYF	TGTGCCAGCAGTTCTATATGGGACGACTCCTACGAGCAGTACTTC
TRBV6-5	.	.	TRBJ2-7	CASSRRGGGGEQYF	TGTGCCAGCAGCCGCAGGGGAGGCGGGGGCGAGCAGTACTTC
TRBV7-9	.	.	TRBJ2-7	CASSFHEYEQYF	TGTGCCAGCAGCTTCCACGAGTACGAGCAGTACTTC
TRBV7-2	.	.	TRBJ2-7	CASSLFPDAYEQYF	TGTGCCAGCAGCTTATTCCCGGATGCCTACGAGCAGTACTTC
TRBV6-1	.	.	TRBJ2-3	CASRNTTKRTDTQYF	TGTGCCAGCAGGAACACCACTAAACGGACAGATACGCAGTATTTT
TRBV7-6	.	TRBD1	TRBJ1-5	CASSPGTGGYSNQPQHF	TGTGCCAGCAGCCCAGGGACAGGGGGATATAGCAATCAGCCCCAGCATTTT